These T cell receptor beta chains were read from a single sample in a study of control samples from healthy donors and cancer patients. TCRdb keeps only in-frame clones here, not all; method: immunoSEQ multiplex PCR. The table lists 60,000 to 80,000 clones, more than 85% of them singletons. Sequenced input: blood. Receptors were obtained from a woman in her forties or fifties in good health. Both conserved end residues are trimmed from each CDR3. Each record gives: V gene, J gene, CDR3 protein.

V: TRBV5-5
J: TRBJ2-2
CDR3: ASSPGTANTGELF

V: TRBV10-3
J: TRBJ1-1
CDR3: AISESSGGRTF

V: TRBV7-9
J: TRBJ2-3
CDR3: ASSLYAGVGADTQY

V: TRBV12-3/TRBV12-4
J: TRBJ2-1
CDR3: ASSFNKGNEQF

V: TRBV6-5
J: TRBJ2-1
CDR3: ASSYRQRNEQF

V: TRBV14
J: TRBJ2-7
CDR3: ASSQTPPWEQY

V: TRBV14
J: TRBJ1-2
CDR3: ASSQAKGLGYT

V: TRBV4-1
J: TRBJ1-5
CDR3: ASSQTVTGSQPQH

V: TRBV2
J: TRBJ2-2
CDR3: ASSESRTGELF

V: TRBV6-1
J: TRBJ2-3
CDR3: ASSEWGPDTQY

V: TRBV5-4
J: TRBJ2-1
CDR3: ASSLGTAGGSNEQF

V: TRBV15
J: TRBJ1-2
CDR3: ATSRDTTGLDGYT

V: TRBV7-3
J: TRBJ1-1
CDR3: ASSFDSAMNTEAF

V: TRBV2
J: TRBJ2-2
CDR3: ASSEPGELF

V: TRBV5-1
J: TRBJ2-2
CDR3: ASRTPGQGNTGELF

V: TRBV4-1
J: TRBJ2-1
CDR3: ASSHPLGDEQF

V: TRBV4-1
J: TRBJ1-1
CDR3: ASSQAAGGRTEAF

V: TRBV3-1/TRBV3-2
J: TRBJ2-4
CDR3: ASSQGVPLYKNIQY

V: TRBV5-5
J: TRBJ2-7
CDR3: ASSFYFAGSYEQY

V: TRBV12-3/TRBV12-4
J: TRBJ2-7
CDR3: ASSFETGSEQY

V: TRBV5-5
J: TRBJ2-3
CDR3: ASSLVLGRTDTQY

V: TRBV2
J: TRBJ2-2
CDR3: ASSEALISAGELF

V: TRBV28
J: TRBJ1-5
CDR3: ASSLQGYNQPQH

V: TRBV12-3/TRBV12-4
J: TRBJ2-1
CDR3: ASRWREGQEQF

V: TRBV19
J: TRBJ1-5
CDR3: ASSIFGQGGSGSNQPQH

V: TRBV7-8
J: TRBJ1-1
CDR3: ASSSPRDTEAF

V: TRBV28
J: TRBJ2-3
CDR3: ASSSGLWSAVTDTQY

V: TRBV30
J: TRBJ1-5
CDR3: AWRGAYSNQPQH

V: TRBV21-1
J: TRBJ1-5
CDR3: ASSNQPQH

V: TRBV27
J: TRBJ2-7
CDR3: ASSDGGYEQY

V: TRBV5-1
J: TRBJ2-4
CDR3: ASSLALNLAKNIQY

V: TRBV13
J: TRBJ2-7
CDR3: ASSNEGTSGYEQY

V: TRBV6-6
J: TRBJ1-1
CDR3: ASSPRQATRSNTEAF

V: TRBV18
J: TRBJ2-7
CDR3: ASSPLQNSYEQY

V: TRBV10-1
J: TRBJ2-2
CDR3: ASSGAGVGTRPNTGELF

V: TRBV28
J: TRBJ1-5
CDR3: ASSRDGGYQPQH

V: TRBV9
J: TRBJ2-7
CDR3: ASSATDNHYEQY

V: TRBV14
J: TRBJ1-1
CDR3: ASSQDWIRGPLNTEAF

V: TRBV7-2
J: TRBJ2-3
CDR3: ASSLPGGPSDTQY

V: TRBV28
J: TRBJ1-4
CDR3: ASTRTGVNEKLF

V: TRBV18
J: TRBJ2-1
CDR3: ASSPPTVLLGNEQF

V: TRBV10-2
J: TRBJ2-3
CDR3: ASRPGPGWTDTQY

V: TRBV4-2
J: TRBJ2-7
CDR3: ASSQDSGGNEQY

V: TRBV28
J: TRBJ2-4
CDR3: ASSLVSSGGGNIQY

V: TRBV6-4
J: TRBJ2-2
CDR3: ASSPTQGGTGELF

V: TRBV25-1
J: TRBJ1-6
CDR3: ASSEDLGGNSPLH

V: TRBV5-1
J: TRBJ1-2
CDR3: ASSLAGGYGYT

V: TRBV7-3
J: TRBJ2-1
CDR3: ASSSSGSPYNEQF

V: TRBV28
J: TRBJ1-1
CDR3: ATVRNTEAF

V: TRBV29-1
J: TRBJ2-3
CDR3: SAYETSPKAADTQY

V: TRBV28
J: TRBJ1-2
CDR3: ASRDGGGRGYT

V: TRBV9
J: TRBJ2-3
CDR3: ASSVTQGTGDTQY

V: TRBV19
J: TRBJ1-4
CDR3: ASNKGQGNEKLF

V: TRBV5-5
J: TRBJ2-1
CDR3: ASSLLGRAELHNEQF

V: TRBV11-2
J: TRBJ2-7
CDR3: ASSSGQAFTYEQY

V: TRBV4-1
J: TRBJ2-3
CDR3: ASSQDITSDTQY

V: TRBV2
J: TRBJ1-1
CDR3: ASLRDRGRSTEAF

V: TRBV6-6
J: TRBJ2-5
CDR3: ASSLGLAGVETQY

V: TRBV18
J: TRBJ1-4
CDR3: ASSPSTESWEKLF